What follows are 21 T cell receptor beta chains derived from one specimen sequenced in a study of blood T cell repertoires in COVID-19. Using immunoSEQ multiplex PCR, the repertoire was profiled, and TCRdb retains in-frame clones only, with some absent. The data contain about 170,000 clones, roughly 86% of them seen just once; the ten biggest clones take up over 7%. Sample: peripheral blood. The receptors were gathered from a woman older than 75 in a cohort sampled during active or convalescent COVID-19.

The V gene is TRBV7-9, the J gene TRBJ1-1; D is uncertain. Trimming removed 5 bases at V and 5 bases at J, with 12 bases between. From germline, CDR1 is SEHNR and CDR2 FQNEAQ (reference sequence). CDR3 length: 13 residues. CDR3 sequence (DNA): TGTGCCAGCAGCACTGAGGGAAGGACTGAAGCTTTCTTT. It yields the protein CASSTEGRTEAFF.

This clone has just a few counts. The chain carries TRBV7-2 and TRBJ1-1; unclear D gene. Germline-derived CDR1 and CDR2 are SGHTA and FQGNSA. The germline V and J ends were trimmed by 5 bases and 5 bases, with 15 bases remaining between them. The CDR3 has 14 residues. The CDR3 spells CASSPGFRETEAFF. CDR3 nucleotides: TGTGCCAGCAGCCCTGGGTTCCGGGAGACTGAAGCTTTCTTT.

The rearrangement joins TRBV6-5 to TRBJ1-3; 7 nucleotides line up with TRBD1. Per the germline V gene, CDR1 is MNHEY and CDR2 is SVGAGI. Trimming removed 6 bases from V and 2 bases from J; junction bases left unmatched: 7. This CDR3 has 15 residues. The CDR3 protein is CASRPQGGTGNTIYF. Here the CDR3 DNA reads TGTGCCAGCAGACCCCAGGGGGGCACTGGAAACACCATATATTTT.

The chain combines TRBV9 with TRBJ2-7; D possibly corresponds to TRBD1 (6 bases). The V end was cut by 3 bases, the J end by 4 bases, with 14 bases between. Germline V lookup: CDR1 SGDLS, CDR2 YYNGEE. This CDR3 is 14 amino acids long. CDR3 residues: CASSATGKSYEQYF. Here the CDR3 DNA reads TGTGCCAGCAGCGCTACAGGGAAGTCGTACGAGCAGTACTTC.

This chain links TRBV28 with TRBJ1-5; D gene unclear. This CDR3 region has 15 residues. From germline, CDR1 is MDHEN and CDR2 SYDVKM. V was shortened by 6 bases and J by 5 bases, with 17 bases between the two germline ends. CDR3 sequence (DNA): TGTGCCAGCAGACCCAAAGCCAATAATTATCAGCCCCAGCATTTT. This sequence encodes CASRPKANNYQPQHF.

This chain joins TRBV30 and TRBJ2-2, with a weak D call TRBD1 (5 bases). CDR1 and CDR2 (germline): GTSNPN, SVGIG (reference sequence). The length of the CDR3 is 16 residues. V lost 0 bases to trimming and J lost 5 bases, with 16 bases between them. This CDR3 is CAWSVRVGARTGELFF. The CDR3 DNA is TGTGCCTGGAGTGTACGTGTAGGGGCGAGGACCGGGGAGCTGTTTTTT.

The gene calls are TRBV5-1 and TRBJ1-6, with 9 bases aligning to TRBD1. The length of the CDR3 is 15 residues. The germline V gene encodes CDR1 SGHRS and CDR2 YFSETQ. V trimming: 2 bases; J trimming: 8 bases; junction bases outside the gene matches: 5. The CDR3 sequence is CASSLYRGQDSPLHF. CDR3 sequence (DNA): TGCGCCAGCAGCTTATACAGGGGGCAGGATTCACCCCTCCACTTT.

The chain joins TRBV28 to TRBJ1-6; D is unresolved. The CDR3 has 15 amino acids. With 6 bases removed from V and 9 bases from J, the gap between germline ends came to 18 bases. Germline loops: CDR1 MDHEN, CDR2 SYDVKM. CDR3: CASRKARRESSPLHF. The DNA for the CDR3 is TGTGCCAGCAGGAAAGCTAGGAGAGAAAGTTCACCCCTCCACTTT.

This clone was detected once. This chain uses TRBV18 with TRBJ2-1; possible D gene TRBD1, 6 bases. Trimming took 3 bases from V and 3 from J, leaving 15 bases between them. Germline lookup yields CDR1 KGHSH and CDR2 LQKENI. The CDR3 is 16 residues long. The CDR3 bases are TGTGCCAGCTCACCCATCGACAGGAAAGGCTACAATGAGCAGTTCTTC. This encodes CASSPIDRKGYNEQFF.

The gene calls are TRBV6-1 and TRBJ1-5; 7 bases match TRBD1. Looked up from germline, CDR1 is MNHNS and CDR2 is SASEGT. The CDR3 runs 15 residues. V was pared by 3 bases and J by 0 bases, with 2 bases of the junction left unmatched. This CDR3 reads CASSDRGYSNQPQHF. Here the CDR3 DNA reads TGTGCCAGCAGTGACAGGGGGTATAGCAATCAGCCCCAGCATTTT.

This chain uses TRBV5-1 with TRBJ1-1, with TRBD1 matching over 8 bases. Trimming removed 4 bases from V and 4 bases from J; junction bases left unmatched: 9. The V gene's germline CDR1 is SGHRS and CDR2 YFSETQ. The CDR3 is 15 residues long. In DNA form, the CDR3 reads TGCGCCAGCAGCCCCTGGACAGGGAGTCTCACTGAAGCTTTCTTT. Translation gives CASSPWTGSLTEAFF. Drawing the rest from reference TRBV5-1 and TRBJ1-1, the complete variable domain is KAGVTQTPRYLIKTRGQQVTLSCSPISGHRSVSWYQQTPGQGLQFLFEYFSETQRNKGNFPGRFSGRQFSNSRSEMNVSTLELGDSALYLCASSPWTGSLTEAFFGQGTRLTVV.

This chain links TRBV6-5 with TRBJ1-1, with 8 bases that match TRBD1. Germline CDR1 and CDR2: MNHEY and SVGAGI. V lost 10 bases, J lost 1 base, and 8 bases stayed unmatched. The CDR3 consists of 14 residues. As DNA, the CDR3 is TGTGCCACTAAAGGGACAGGTCCGAACACTGAAGCTTTCTTT. Encoded protein: CATKGTGPNTEAFF.

V gene TRBV2 combines with J gene TRBJ2-5; D might be TRBD2 (5 bases). The germline V gene encodes CDR1 SNHLY and CDR2 FYNNEI. V lost 3 bases, J lost 5 bases, and 16 bases lay in between. This CDR3 spans 15 amino acids. CDR3 nucleotide sequence: TGTGCCAGCAGTGATAAGTTCGCGACTATCGAGACCCAGTACTTC. This translates into CASSDKFATIETQYF. The full variable domain, rest sourced from reference TRBV2 and TRBJ2-5, is EPEVTQTPSHQVTQMGQEVILRCVPISNHLYFYWYRQILGQKVEFLVSFYNNEISEKSEIFDDQFSVERPDGSNFTLKIRSTKLEDSAMYFCASSDKFATIETQYFGPGTRLLVL.

V is TRBV29-1 and J is TRBJ1-2; D is possibly TRBD1 (6 bases). V was pared by 4 bases and J by 0 bases, with 12 bases between. Germline V lookup: CDR1 SQVTM, CDR2 ANQGSEA. This CDR3 spans 14 amino acids. The CDR3 coding sequence is TGCAGCGTTGGGGGGGGCAGGCCTAACTATGGCTACACCTTC. It specifies CSVGGGRPNYGYTF. Combining the CDR3 with reference TRBV29-1 and TRBJ1-2 gives the whole variable domain SAVISQKPSRDICQRGTSLTIQCQVDSQVTMMFWYRQQPGQSLTLIATANQGSEATYESGFVIDKFPISRPNLTFSTLTVSNMSPEDSSIYLCSVGGGRPNYGYTFGSGTRLTVV.

The chain couples TRBV2 to TRBJ2-6; D unclear. This CDR3 has 15 amino acids. Germline-derived CDR1 and CDR2 are SNHLY and FYNNEI. Trimming removed 7 bases from V and 2 bases from J, with 12 bases in between. The CDR3 region is CASIFSSAGANVLTF. For the CDR3, the DNA is TGTGCCAGCATTTTTAGCAGTGCTGGGGCCAACGTCCTGACTTTC.

The chain uses TRBV6-5 and TRBJ1-6; D not certain. Per the germline V gene, CDR1 is MNHEY and CDR2 is SVGAGI. This CDR3 is built from 16 residues. V lost 4 bases and J 10 bases, leaving 20 bases between the germline ends. In DNA, the CDR3 is TGTGCCAGCAGTTCCGAGGCGAGAGGGTTGCGATCACCCCTCCACTTT. Residues: CASSSEARGLRSPLHF.

The chain carries TRBV6-2 or TRBV6-3 and TRBJ1-1, with 10 bases aligning to TRBD1. V lost 6 bases to trimming and J lost 0 bases; unmatched junction nucleotides: 10. CDR1 and CDR2 (germline): MNHEY, SVGEGT. The CDR3 totals 17 residues. The DNA for the CDR3 is TGTGCCAGCAGCAACGGAGACAGGGGGCCTATGAACACTGAAGCTTTCTTT. Its translation is CASSNGDRGPMNTEAFF.

This chain connects TRBV5-1 to TRBJ1-1; D is unclear. CDR3 length: 15 amino acids. The germline V and J ends were trimmed by 0 bases and 2 bases, with 11 bases remaining between them. CDR1 is SGHRS and CDR2 is YFSETQ in the germline V gene. DNA for the CDR3: TGCGCCAGCAGCTTGGAGGCAGGCGCTAACACTGAAGCTTTCTTT. It codes for CASSLEAGANTEAFF.

The genes are TRBV29-1 and TRBJ2-5; 9 bases agree with TRBD1. CDR3 length equals 14 residues. Germline CDR1 is SQVTM and CDR2 is ANQGSEA. With 7 bases clipped from V and 4 bases from J, the junction kept 10 bases outside the gene matches. Here the CDR3 reads CSAAGQGRGETQYF. In DNA, the CDR3 is TGCAGCGCTGCGGGACAGGGCAGGGGAGAGACCCAGTACTTC.

The chain combines TRBV11-3 with TRBJ2-5; weak D call: TRBD2 (5 bases). The CDR3 loop spans 15 amino acids. The V end lost 1 base, the J end lost 4 bases, and 13 bases lay between the germline ends. Germline V gene data show CDR1 as SGHNT and CDR2 as YENEEA. CDR3 nucleotides: TGTGCCAGCAGCTTAGGTGGGGAGTCGGGAGAGACCCAGTACTTC. Translating it yields CASSLGGESGETQYF.

The chain carries TRBV4-1 and TRBJ2-5; a weak D match, TRBD2 (6 bases). The CDR3 sequence is 14 residues long. CDR1 and CDR2 from the germline V gene are MGHRA and YSYEKL. Trimming took off 1 base at V and 3 bases at J, with 9 bases between the two ends. CDR3 bases: TGCGCCAGCAGCCAAGCGGTAGCGGAAGAGACCCAGTACTTC. It codes for CASSQAVAEETQYF.